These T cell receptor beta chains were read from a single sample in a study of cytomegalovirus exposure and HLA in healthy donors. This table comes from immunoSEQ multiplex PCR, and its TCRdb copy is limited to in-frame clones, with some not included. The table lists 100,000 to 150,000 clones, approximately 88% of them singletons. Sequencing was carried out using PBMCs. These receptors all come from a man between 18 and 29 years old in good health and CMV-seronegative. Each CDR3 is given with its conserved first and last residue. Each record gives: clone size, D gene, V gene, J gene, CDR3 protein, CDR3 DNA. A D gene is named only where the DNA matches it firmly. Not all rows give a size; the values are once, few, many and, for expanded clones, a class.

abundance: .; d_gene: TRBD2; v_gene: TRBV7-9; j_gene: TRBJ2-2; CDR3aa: CASSSQEREFTGELFF; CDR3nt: TGTGCCAGCAGCTCTCAAGAGCGGGAGTTCACCGGGGAGCTGTTTTTT
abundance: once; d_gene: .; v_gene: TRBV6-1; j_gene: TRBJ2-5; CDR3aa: CASSEIADQETQYF; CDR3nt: TGTGCCAGCAGTGAAATAGCGGATCAAGAGACCCAGTACTTC
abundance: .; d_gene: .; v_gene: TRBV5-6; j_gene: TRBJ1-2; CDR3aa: CASSNQDRDYNYGYTF; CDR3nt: TGTGCCAGCAGCAATCAGGACCGGGATTATAACTATGGCTACACCTTC
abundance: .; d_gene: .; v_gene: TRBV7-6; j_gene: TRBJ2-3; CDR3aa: CASSPNTDTQYF; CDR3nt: TGTGCCAGCAGTCCAAACACAGATACGCAGTATTTT
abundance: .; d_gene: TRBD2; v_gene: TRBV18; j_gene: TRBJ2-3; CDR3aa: CASSPTMLAGGTDTQYF; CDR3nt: TGTGCCAGCTCACCCACAATGCTAGCGGGGGGCACAGATACGCAGTATTTT
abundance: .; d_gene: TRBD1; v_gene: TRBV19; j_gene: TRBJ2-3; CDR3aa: CASSYGGQGAYTQYF; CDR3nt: TGTGCCAGTAGTTACGGAGGACAGGGGGCGTATACGCAGTATTTT
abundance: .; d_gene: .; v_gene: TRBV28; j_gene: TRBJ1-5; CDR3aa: CASSFLLGGQPQHF; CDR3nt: TGTGCCAGCAGTTTTCTGCTGGGGGGACAGCCCCAGCATTTT
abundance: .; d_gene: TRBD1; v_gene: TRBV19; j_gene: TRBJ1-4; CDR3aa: CASSMGTGGFEKLFF; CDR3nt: TGTGCCAGTAGTATGGGGACAGGGGGCTTTGAAAAACTGTTTTTT
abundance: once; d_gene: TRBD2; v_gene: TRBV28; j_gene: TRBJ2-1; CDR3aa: CASTMLAGLREQFF; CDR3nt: TGTGCCAGCACTATGCTAGCGGGTTTAAGGGAGCAGTTCTTC
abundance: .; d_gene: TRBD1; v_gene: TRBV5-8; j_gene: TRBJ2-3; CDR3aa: CASSPGTASTDTQYF; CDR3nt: TGTGCCAGCAGCCCTGGGACAGCTAGCACAGATACGCAGTATTTT
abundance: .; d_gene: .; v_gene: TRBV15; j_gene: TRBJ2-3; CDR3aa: CATSSSRGSTDTQYF; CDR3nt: TGTGCCACCAGCAGTAGCAGGGGAAGCACAGATACGCAGTATTTT
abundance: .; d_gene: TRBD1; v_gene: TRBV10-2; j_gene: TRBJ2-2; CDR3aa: CASRGTGNTGELFF; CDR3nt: TGCGCCAGCAGAGGGACAGGGAACACCGGGGAGCTGTTTTTT
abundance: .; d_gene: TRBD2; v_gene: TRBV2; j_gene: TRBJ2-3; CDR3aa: CASMVPSGRVADTQYF; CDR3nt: TGTGCCAGCATGGTCCCTAGCGGGAGAGTCGCAGATACGCAGTATTTT
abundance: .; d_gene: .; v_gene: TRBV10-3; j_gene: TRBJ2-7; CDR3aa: CAISSPGGGTYEQYF; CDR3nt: TGTGCCATCAGTTCACCCGGAGGAGGGACCTACGAGCAGTACTTC
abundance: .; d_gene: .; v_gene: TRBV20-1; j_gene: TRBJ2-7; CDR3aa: CSARGFQETAF; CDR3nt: TGCAGTGCTAGAGGTTTTCAGGAGACAGCCTTC
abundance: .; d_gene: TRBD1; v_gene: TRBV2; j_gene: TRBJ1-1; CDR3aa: CASKTGADTEAFF; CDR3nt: TGTGCCAGCAAGACAGGGGCGGACACTGAAGCTTTCTTT
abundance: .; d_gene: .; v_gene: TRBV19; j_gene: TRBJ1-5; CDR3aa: CASKTNDPGLNQPQHF; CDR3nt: TGTGCCAGTAAAACCAACGACCCAGGGCTCAATCAGCCCCAGCATTTT
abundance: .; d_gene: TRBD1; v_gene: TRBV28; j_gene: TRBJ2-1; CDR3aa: CASSTGTGRYNEQFF; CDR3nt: TGTGCCAGCAGTACAGGGACAGGAAGATACAATGAGCAGTTCTTC
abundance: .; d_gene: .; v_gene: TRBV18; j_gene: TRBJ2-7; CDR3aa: CASSPGASGEQYF; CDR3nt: TGTGCCAGCTCACCGGGGGCTAGCGGCGAGCAGTACTTC
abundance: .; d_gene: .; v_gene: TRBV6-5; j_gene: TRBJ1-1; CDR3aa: CASSSQGTEAFF; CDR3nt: TGTGCCAGCAGTTCACAGGGTACTGAAGCTTTCTTT
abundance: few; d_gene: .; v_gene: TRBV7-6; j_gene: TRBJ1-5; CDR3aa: CASSLTVNQPQHF; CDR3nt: TGTGCCAGCAGCCTGACAGTAAATCAGCCCCAGCATTTT
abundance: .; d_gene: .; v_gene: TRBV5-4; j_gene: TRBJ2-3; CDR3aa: CASSLAGITDTQYF; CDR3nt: TGTGCCAGCAGCTTGGCGGGGATCACAGATACGCAGTATTTT
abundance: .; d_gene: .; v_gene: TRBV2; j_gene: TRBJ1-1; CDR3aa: CARGSRTAEAFF; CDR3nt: TGTGCCAGGGGTAGTAGGACAGCTGAAGCTTTCTTT
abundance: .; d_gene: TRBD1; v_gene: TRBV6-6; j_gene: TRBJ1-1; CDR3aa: CASRQQGAFDEAFF; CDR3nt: TGTGCCAGCAGACAACAGGGGGCGTTTGATGAAGCTTTCTTT
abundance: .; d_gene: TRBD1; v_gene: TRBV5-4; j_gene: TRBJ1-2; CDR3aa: CASSLVGDRGLSGYTF; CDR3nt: TGTGCCAGCAGCTTGGTGGGGGACAGGGGGCTATCTGGCTACACCTTC
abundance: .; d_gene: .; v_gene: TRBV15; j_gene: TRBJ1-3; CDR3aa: CATSRAWPQSSGNTIYF; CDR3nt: TGTGCCACCAGCAGAGCTTGGCCGCAAAGCTCTGGAAACACCATATATTTT
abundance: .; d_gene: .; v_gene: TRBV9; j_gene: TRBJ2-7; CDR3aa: CASSGPSGDNPKSSYEQYF; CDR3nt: TGTGCCAGCAGCGGACCTTCTGGGGACAACCCGAAAAGCTCCTACGAGCAGTACTTC
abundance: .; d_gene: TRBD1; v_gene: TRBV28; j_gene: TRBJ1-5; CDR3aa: CASRMTGNQPQHF; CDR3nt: TGTGCCAGCAGGATGACAGGGAATCAGCCCCAGCATTTT
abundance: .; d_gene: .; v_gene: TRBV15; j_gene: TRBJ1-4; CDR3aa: CATSRNNRVGNEKLFF; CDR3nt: TGTGCCACCAGCAGGAATAACAGGGTTGGCAATGAAAAACTGTTTTTT
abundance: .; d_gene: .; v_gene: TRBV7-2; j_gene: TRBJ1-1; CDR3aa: CASSLAHNMNTEAFF; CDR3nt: TGTGCCAGCAGCTTAGCGCACAACATGAACACTGAAGCTTTCTTT